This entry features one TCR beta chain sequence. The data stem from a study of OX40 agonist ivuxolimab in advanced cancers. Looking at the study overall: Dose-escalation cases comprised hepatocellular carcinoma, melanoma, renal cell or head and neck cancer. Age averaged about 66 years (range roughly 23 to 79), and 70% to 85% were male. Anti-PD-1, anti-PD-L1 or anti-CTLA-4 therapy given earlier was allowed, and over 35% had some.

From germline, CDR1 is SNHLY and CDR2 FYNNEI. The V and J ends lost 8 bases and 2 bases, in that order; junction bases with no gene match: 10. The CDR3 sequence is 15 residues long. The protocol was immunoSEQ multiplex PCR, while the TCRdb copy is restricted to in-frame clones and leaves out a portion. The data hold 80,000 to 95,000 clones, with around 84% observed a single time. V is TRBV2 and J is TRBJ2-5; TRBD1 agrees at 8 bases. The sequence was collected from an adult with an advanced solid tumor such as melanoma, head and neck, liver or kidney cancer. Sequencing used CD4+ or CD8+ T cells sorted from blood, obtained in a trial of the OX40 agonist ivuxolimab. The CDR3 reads CASATRTGTQETQYF. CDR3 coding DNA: TGTGCCAGCGCCACCCGGACAGGGACTCAAGAGACCCAGTACTTC.